What follows are 11 T cell receptor beta chains derived from one specimen sequenced in a study of tumor-infiltrating lymphocytes in oesophageal squamous cell carcinoma. TCRdb fed the PCR reads into MiXCR, producing one record per CDR3 protein. The sample contains 20,000 or so distinct CDR3 sequences, about 42% of which appear only once. Sequencing used normal esophageal tissue next to the tumor. The receptors derive from a female donor with esophageal squamous cell carcinoma.

CDR3 in amino acids: CASRLWGNTEAFF. CDR3 nucleotide sequence: TGTGCCAGCAGGTTGTGGGGGAACACTGAAGCTTTCTTT. The chain carries TRBV6-1 and TRBJ1-1; no clear D. Per the germline V gene, CDR1 is MNHNS and CDR2 is SASEGT. The CDR3 covers 13 residues. Trimming shortened V by 6 bases and J by 1 base, and 9 bases separated the two germline ends.

The rearrangement links TRBV10-3 to TRBJ2-7, with TRBD2 as a possible D gene (5 bases). Near its end, the DNA agrees better with TRBJ2-1, so the J call may be wrong. The CDR3 runs to 13 residues. Per germline, CDR1 ENHRY and CDR2 SYGVKD. The DNA for the CDR3 is TGTGCCATACTACTAGAAGAGTGCAATGAGCAGTTCTTC. As protein: CAILLEECNEQFF.

This clonotype was detected many times. The V call is TRBV6-6, the J call TRBJ1-1, with D possibly TRBD1 on 6 matching bases. Per germline, CDR1 MNHNY and CDR2 SVGAGI (reference sequence). This CDR3 comprises 15 residues. Trimming pared 0 bases from V and 4 bases from J, leaving 12 bases between. Here the CDR3 DNA reads TGTGCCAGCAGTTACTCGACAAGGGGGGCCACTGAAGCTTTCTTT. Amino acids: CASSYSTRGATEAFF.

The chain combines TRBV7-6 with TRBJ2-5, with D uncertain. The closer fit of TRBJ2-7 to the DNA end suggests the J call may be wrong. This CDR3 is built from 14 residues. The germline gives CDR1 SGHVS, CDR2 FNYEAQ. The CDR3 protein is CASSLAELSYEQYF. The DNA of the CDR3 is TGTGCCAGCAGCTTAGCGGAACTAAGCTACGAGCAGTACTTC.

The chain is built from TRBV12-3 or TRBV12-4 and TRBJ2-5, with 10 nucleotides matching TRBD2. Germline trimming cut 3 bases from V and 2 bases from J; bases unmatched to any gene: 3. This CDR3 contains 15 residues. The CDR3 nucleotides are TGTGCCAGCAGTTTGAATAGCGGGGGGCAAGAGACCCAGTACTTC. Protein: CASSLNSGGQETQYF.

This clonotype occurred many times. The chain couples TRBV11-1 to TRBJ1-2, with a tentative D call TRBD1 (6 bases). Per the germline V gene, CDR1 is SGHAT and CDR2 is FQDESV (reference sequence). The CDR3 loop spans 15 amino acids. V lost 5 bases and J lost 3, with 16 bases in between. CDR3 protein: CASSPIQGWDYGYTF. The CDR3 DNA reads TGTGCCAGCAGCCCGATACAGGGTTGGGACTATGGCTACACCTTC. The variable domain in full, with the rest retrieved from reference TRBV11-1 and TRBJ1-2, is EAEVAQSPRYKITEKSQAVAFWCDPISGHATLYWYRQILGQGPELLVQFQDESVVDDSQLPKDRFSAERLKGVDSTLKIQPAELGDSAMYLCASSPIQGWDYGYTFGSGTRLTVV.

This clonotype was seen ten or more times. V usage is TRBV27 and J usage is TRBJ2-3; 12 nucleotides agree with TRBD1. V lost 1 base, J lost 5 bases, and 10 bases stayed unmatched. CDR1 MNHEY and CDR2 SMNVEV come from the germline V gene (reference sequence). This CDR3 has 18 residues. CDR3 DNA: TGTGCCAGCAGTTTATTCGAACCGGGACAGGGGGCAATAGATACGCAGTATTTT. This encodes CASSLFEPGQGAIDTQYF.

The chain recombines TRBV9 with TRBJ2-7; TRBD1 is a possible D gene (5 bases). Germline lookup yields CDR1 SGDLS and CDR2 YYNGEE. The CDR3 covers 14 residues. Trimming removed 0 bases from V and 1 base from J, with 8 bases in between. Written as DNA, the CDR3 is TGTGCCAGCAGCGTAGAGGGGTCGTCCTACGAGCAGTACTTC. Translation: CASSVEGSSYEQYF.

This sequence joins TRBV12-3 or TRBV12-4 and TRBJ1-1, with 7 positions matching TRBD1. The V segment lost 1 base and the J segment 4 bases; nucleotides outside the gene matches: 3. This CDR3 region has 14 residues. The CDR3 reads CASSLEGATTEAFF. CDR3 DNA sequence: TGTGCCAGCAGTTTAGAGGGGGCAACCACTGAAGCTTTCTTT.

The V and J genes are TRBV15 and TRBJ2-3; possible D gene TRBD2, 6 bases. Trimming pared 1 base from V and 2 bases from J, leaving 13 bases between. Germline CDR1 is LNHNV and CDR2 is YYDKDF (reference sequence). There are 16 residues in the CDR3. The CDR3 here is CATSRGRVEHTDTQYF. Written as DNA, the CDR3 is TGTGCCACCAGCAGAGGGAGGGTAGAACACACAGATACGCAGTATTTT.

In this sample, this clonotype turned up a few times. The CDR3 carries no conserved terminal phenylalanine or tryptophan, so it likely arises from a read error. No DNA is shown, since the ends of the CDR3 on it are uncertain; the CDR3 is the one TCRdb lists. V and J are TRBV7-8 and TRBJ2-5; the D call TRBD1 from the table was never checked on the DNA. The CDR3 length equals 17 residues, ends included. Germline CDR1 is SGHVS and CDR2 is FQNEAQ. The CDR3 spells CASSSLDRGNSPLHFGN.